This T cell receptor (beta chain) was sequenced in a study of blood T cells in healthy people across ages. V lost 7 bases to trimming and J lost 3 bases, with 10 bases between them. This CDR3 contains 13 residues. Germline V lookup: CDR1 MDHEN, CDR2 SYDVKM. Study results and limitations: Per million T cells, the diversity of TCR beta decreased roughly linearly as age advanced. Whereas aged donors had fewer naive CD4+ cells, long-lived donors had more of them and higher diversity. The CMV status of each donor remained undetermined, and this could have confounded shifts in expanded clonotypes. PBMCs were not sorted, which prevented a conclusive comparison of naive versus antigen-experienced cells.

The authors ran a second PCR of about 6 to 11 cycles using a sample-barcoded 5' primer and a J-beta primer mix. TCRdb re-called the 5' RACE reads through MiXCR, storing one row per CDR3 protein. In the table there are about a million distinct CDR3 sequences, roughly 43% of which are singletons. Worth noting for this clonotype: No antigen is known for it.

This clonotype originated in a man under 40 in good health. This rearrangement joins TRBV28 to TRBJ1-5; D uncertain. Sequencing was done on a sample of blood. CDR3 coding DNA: TGTGCCAGCATGGGGATAAACAATCAGCCCCAGCATTTT. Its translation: CASMGINNQPQHF.